This T cell receptor (beta chain) stems from a study of shared clonotypes between healthy human individuals. On the study more broadly: CD4 naive and memory got three plates each, CD8 naive two, CD8 memory one.

The study's findings and limits: Clonotype sharing among the donors was expected to vary with sequencing depth.

This clone has just one count. The antigen is not known. Germline V CDR1 and CDR2: SGDLS, YYNGEE. After removal of 0 bases from V and 5 bases from J, the junction contained 6 bases not matched to a gene. The CDR3 has 15 residues. As defined, naive CD8 cells were CD45RO-negative and positively selected for CCR7, with terminally differentiated effector memory CD45RA+ cells excluded. All donors were healthy HIV-negative adults lacking recent acute infections or vaccinations. For sorted subsets, roughly 210 ng DNA per replicate equaled 33,000 or so T cell genomes. The data were produced by immunoSEQ multiplex PCR, yet TCRdb's version contains in-frame clones alone and is incomplete. The table includes roughly 2.1 million clones, just over 90% detected once.

V gene TRBV9 combines with J gene TRBJ2-5, with TRBD2 matching 8 bases. The clonotype was recovered from a man aged 18-30 years in good health. Some clones in this sample may be carry-over from other donors' samples. The source material was naive CD8+ T cells from PBMCs. CDR3 DNA: TGTGCCAGCAGCGTAGCTCCGGGAGGGGTGGAGACCCAGTACTTC. It specifies CASSVAPGGVETQYF.